Listed below are T cell receptor beta chains from one sample, sequenced in a study of shared clonotypes between healthy human individuals. This table comes from immunoSEQ multiplex PCR, and its TCRdb copy is limited to in-frame clones, with some not included. The table includes about 490,000 clones, 70% to 85% detected once. The source material was PBMCs. The receptors derive from a middle-aged woman in good health. Some clones in this sample may be carry-over from other donors' samples. CDR3s include the opening cysteine and the closing phenylalanine or tryptophan. D genes are given only for firm matches. The size field is filled for only some rows; it gives once, few, many or a size class.

v_gene	j_gene	d_gene	abundance	CDR3nt	CDR3aa
TRBV5-4	TRBJ2-1	TRBD2	.	TGTGCCAGCAGATCGGCGGGAGGGCAAATCAATGAGCAGTTCTTC	CASRSAGGQINEQFF
TRBV6-1	TRBJ2-7	.	.	TGTGCCAGCAGTGAAGCGCACAGGGTCTACGAGCAGTACTTC	CASSEAHRVYEQYF
TRBV5-1	TRBJ2-3	.	few	TGCGCCAGCAGCCAGGAGGTAGTTAGTATCACAGATACGCAGTATTTT	CASSQEVVSITDTQYF
TRBV2	TRBJ1-4	TRBD1	.	TGTGCCAGCAGCTTAGAAGACAGGGTATATGAAAAACTGTTTTTT	CASSLEDRVYEKLFF
TRBV27	TRBJ2-6	.	.	TGTGCCAGCCAAGGGAACGGGGCCAACGTCCTGACTTTC	CASQGNGANVLTF
TRBV5-4	TRBJ2-1	TRBD1	.	TGTGCCAGCAGCGGGACAGGGAGCCGCAATGAGCAGTTCTTC	CASSGTGSRNEQFF
TRBV20-1	TRBJ1-2	.	.	TGCAGTGCTCAAATCTATGGCTACACCTTC	CSAQIYGYTF
TRBV6-1	TRBJ2-4	.	.	TGTGCCAGCAGTGAAGGAGGGACGAAAAACATTCAGTACTTC	CASSEGGTKNIQYF
TRBV4-2	TRBJ1-2	TRBD1	.	TGTGCCAGCAGCATTCGACAGGGGGGCGATGGCTACACCTTC	CASSIRQGGDGYTF
TRBV2	TRBJ2-2	.	.	TGTGCCAGCAGCTCTACGAACACCGGGGAGCTGTTTTTT	CASSSTNTGELFF
TRBV7-9	TRBJ2-2	.	.	TGTGCCAGCAGCCGTGGGGGACTCACCGGGGAGCTGTTTTTT	CASSRGGLTGELFF
TRBV6-1	TRBJ2-1	TRBD2	.	TGTGCCAGCAATCCCGATGCTAGCGGGAGTAATGAGCAGTTCTTC	CASNPDASGSNEQFF
TRBV7-8	TRBJ2-5	.	few	TGTGCCAGCTTTACTTGGCTAGAGACCCAGTACTTC	CASFTWLETQYF
TRBV5-1	TRBJ2-7	TRBD1	.	TGCGCCAGCAGCTTAGGGACAGGCTCGCTCGAGCAGTACTTC	CASSLGTGSLEQYF
TRBV28	TRBJ2-1	TRBD2	.	TGTGCCAGCAATCCGACTAGCTTTTTTTACAATGAGCAGTTCTTC	CASNPTSFFYNEQFF
TRBV7-2	TRBJ2-3	.	.	TGTGCCAGCAGCTTAGGGCTAGCTAGCACAGATACGCAGTATTTT	CASSLGLASTDTQYF
TRBV10-1	TRBJ1-2	.	.	TGCGCCAGCAGTTCCCACCTTCAGGCCGTTAACTATGGCTACACCTTC	CASSSHLQAVNYGYTF
TRBV30	TRBJ1-5	TRBD1	.	TGTGCCTGGAGTGTACAGACAGGGCGTCAGCCCCAGCATTTT	CAWSVQTGRQPQHF
TRBV11-1	TRBJ1-4	TRBD1	.	TGTGCCAGCAGCTTAAATACAGGGGCGAGAGGTGGAAAACTGTTTTTT	CASSLNTGARGGKLFF
TRBV5-6	TRBJ2-3	TRBD2	.	TGTGCCAGCAGCCCGACTAGCGGGACGGCAGATACGCAGTATTTT	CASSPTSGTADTQYF
TRBV11-2	TRBJ2-7	TRBD1	.	TGTGCCAGCAGCGTATACAGGGGAAGGGGACGGTCCCTTCATTACGAGCAGTACTTC	CASSVYRGRGRSLHYEQYF
TRBV7-3	TRBJ2-3	TRBD2	.	TGTGCCAGCAGCCACGGACTAGCAGATACGCAGTATTTT	CASSHGLADTQYF
TRBV7-6	TRBJ1-2	TRBD1	few	TGTGCCAGCAGCACGGGACAGGGGGTCTATGGCTACACCTTC	CASSTGQGVYGYTF
TRBV10-3	TRBJ2-2	.	.	TGTGCCATCAACGGGGCCAAGGCGAACACCGGGGAGCTGTTTTTT	CAINGAKANTGELFF
TRBV29-1	TRBJ2-3	TRBD2	few	TGCAGCGAGGAGCGGGAGGGTTCAGATACGCAGTATTTT	CSEEREGSDTQYF
TRBV5-1	TRBJ1-3	TRBD1	.	TGCGCCAGCAGCTTGGGAGGGGGCGAAAACACCATATATTTT	CASSLGGGENTIYF
TRBV5-4	TRBJ1-1	.	.	TGTGCCAGCAGCTCACGCGCCCAGGGGACGGGCACTGAAGCTTTCTTT	CASSSRAQGTGTEAFF
TRBV19	TRBJ2-1	TRBD2	.	TGTGCCAGTAGTATAACTGGGGTAGCGGGAGGCCCGAGGTATGAGCAGTTCTTC	CASSITGVAGGPRYEQFF
TRBV2	TRBJ1-4	.	.	TGTGCCAGCAGTGAAGCTCTGGCCAACGAAAAACTGTTTTTT	CASSEALANEKLFF
TRBV10-3	TRBJ1-6	.	.	TGTGCCATCAGTGAGTGGGGCGGGGGTAATTCACCCCTCCACTTT	CAISEWGGGNSPLHF
TRBV25-1	TRBJ2-5	TRBD1	few	TGTGCCAGCAGTGAATGGGCAGGGGGCGCAGAGACCCAGTACTTC	CASSEWAGGAETQYF
TRBV25-1	TRBJ2-3	.	.	TGTGCCAGTAGGGACACCCGTCGGCCGACCACGCAGTATTTT	CASRDTRRPTTQYF
TRBV11-2	TRBJ1-5	TRBD1	.	TGTGCCAGCAGCCGAGACAGGGGTCAGCCCCAGCATTTT	CASSRDRGQPQHF
TRBV6-5	TRBJ1-1	.	once	TGTGCCAGCATAGGCAGATTGAACACTGAAGCTTTCTTT	CASIGRLNTEAFF
TRBV27	TRBJ2-6	.	.	TGTGCCAGCAGTTTGGACAGGGCCAACGTCCTGACTTTC	CASSLDRANVLTF
TRBV7-7	TRBJ2-5	TRBD2	.	TGTGCTAGCACCCCGGGGGGGAGTGGCGAGACCCAGTACTTC	CASTPGGSGETQYF
TRBV28	TRBJ2-3	.	.	TGTGCCAGCAGACAGACCAGCACAGATACGCAGTATTTT	CASRQTSTDTQYF
TRBV30	TRBJ2-1	.	.	TGTGCCAGGACCGAGGGGTTAAGTAACAATGAGCAGTTCTTC	CARTEGLSNNEQFF
TRBV7-3	TRBJ2-3	.	.	TGTGCCAGCAGCGTCACAGGGTCGGATACGCAGTATTTT	CASSVTGSDTQYF
TRBV30	TRBJ1-1	.	.	TGTGCCTGGAGTGTAAAGATTGGAACAGGCCTGGGGTACACTGAAGCTTTCTTT	CAWSVKIGTGLGYTEAFF
TRBV2	TRBJ1-1	.	.	TGTGCCAGCTCTGACAGCACTGAAGCTTTCTTT	CASSDSTEAFF
TRBV10-3	TRBJ2-5	.	.	TGTGCCATCAGGGGGTCCCAAGAGACCCAGTACTTC	CAIRGSQETQYF
TRBV27	TRBJ1-5	.	once	TGTGCCAGCAGTTTAAGTCCCTATAGCAATCAGCCCCAGCATTTT	CASSLSPYSNQPQHF
TRBV10-3	TRBJ1-5	.	.	TGTGCCATCAGCGTGGACCTACTCAATCAGCCCCAGCATTTT	CAISVDLLNQPQHF
TRBV28	TRBJ1-4	TRBD1	.	TGTGCCAGCAGTTCTCGGGGGACAGATAATGAAAAACTGTTTTTT	CASSSRGTDNEKLFF
TRBV5-5	TRBJ1-2	TRBD1	.	TGTGCCAGCAGCTTGGTCCAGGGGGGAACAGTCTATGGCTACACCTTC	CASSLVQGGTVYGYTF
TRBV9	TRBJ1-3	.	few	TGTGCCAGCAGCGTAGGAGGGGCAGACACCATATATTTT	CASSVGGADTIYF
TRBV7-2	TRBJ2-7	TRBD2	once	TGTGCCAGCAGCTTGACTAGCGGGAGGGCCGCGTCCTACGAGCAGTACTTC	CASSLTSGRAASYEQYF
TRBV4-1	TRBJ1-1	.	many	TGCGCCAGCAGCCTAGGACTGTGGGACACTGAAGCTTTCTTT	CASSLGLWDTEAFF
TRBV5-1	TRBJ2-1	.	.	TGCGCCAGCAGCTCCAGGACTCCTCCCCCCCACAATGAGCAGTTCTTC	CASSSRTPPPHNEQFF
TRBV2	TRBJ2-7	TRBD2	.	TGTGCCAGCAGTCCCCGAAGCGGGAAGCCATACGAGCAGTACTTC	CASSPRSGKPYEQYF
TRBV5-1	TRBJ1-2	TRBD1	many	TGCGCCAGCAGCCCGCAGGGGGGAAACTATGGCTACACCTTC	CASSPQGGNYGYTF
TRBV5-1	TRBJ2-4	.	.	TGCGCCAGCAGCTTCGTTCACAAGCCGGGGGACATTCAGTACTTC	CASSFVHKPGDIQYF
TRBV7-2	TRBJ2-1	TRBD2	once	TGTGCCAGCAGCTTATCGTCGGGAGGGCTCTACAATGAGCAGTTCTTC	CASSLSSGGLYNEQFF
TRBV6-1	TRBJ2-2	.	.	TGTGCCAGCAGTGAACAGAGCCTCGGGGAGCTGTTTTTT	CASSEQSLGELFF
TRBV7-6	TRBJ2-7	TRBD2	.	TGTGCCAGCAGCTTAGCGGGGACTAGCTTCTACGAGCAGTACTTC	CASSLAGTSFYEQYF
TRBV28	TRBJ1-5	TRBD1	.	TGTGCCAGCAGTGGACAGGGTTGGGGTGGGGGTAACAATCAGCCCCAGCATTTT	CASSGQGWGGGNNQPQHF